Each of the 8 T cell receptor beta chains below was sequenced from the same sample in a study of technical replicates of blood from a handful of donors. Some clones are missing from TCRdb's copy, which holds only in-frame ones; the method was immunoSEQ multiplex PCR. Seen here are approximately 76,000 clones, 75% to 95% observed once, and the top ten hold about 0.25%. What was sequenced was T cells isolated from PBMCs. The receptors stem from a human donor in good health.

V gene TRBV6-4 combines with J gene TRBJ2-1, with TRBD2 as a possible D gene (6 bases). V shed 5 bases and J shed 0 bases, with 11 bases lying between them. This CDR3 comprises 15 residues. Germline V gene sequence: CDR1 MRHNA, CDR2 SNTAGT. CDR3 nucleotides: TGTGCCAGCAGTATGACCGGGAGCTCCTACAATGAGCAGTTCTTC. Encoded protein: CASSMTGSSYNEQFF.

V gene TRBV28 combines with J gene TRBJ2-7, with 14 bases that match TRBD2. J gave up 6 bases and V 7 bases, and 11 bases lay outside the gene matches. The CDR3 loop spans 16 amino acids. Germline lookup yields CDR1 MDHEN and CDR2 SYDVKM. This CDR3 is CASTPPGLAGVTEQYF. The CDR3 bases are TGTGCCAGCACCCCGCCGGGACTAGCGGGAGTCACCGAGCAGTACTTC.

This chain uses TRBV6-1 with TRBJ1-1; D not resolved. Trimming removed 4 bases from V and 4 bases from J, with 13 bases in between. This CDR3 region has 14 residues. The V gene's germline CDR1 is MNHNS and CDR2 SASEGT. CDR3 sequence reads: CASSVRPEGTEAFF. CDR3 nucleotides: TGTGCCAGCAGTGTACGTCCGGAGGGCACTGAAGCTTTCTTT.

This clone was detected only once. CDR3 DNA: TGTGCCAGCAGGAAGAGCGGGGGGGCCACCGGGGAGCTGTTTTTT. Its protein product is CASRKSGGATGELFF. This rearrangement joins TRBV9 to TRBJ2-2, with 10 bases identical to TRBD2. The length of the CDR3 is 15 residues. Trimming cost V 5 bases and J 4 bases; bases outside gene matches: 5. From germline, CDR1 is SGDLS and CDR2 YYNGEE.

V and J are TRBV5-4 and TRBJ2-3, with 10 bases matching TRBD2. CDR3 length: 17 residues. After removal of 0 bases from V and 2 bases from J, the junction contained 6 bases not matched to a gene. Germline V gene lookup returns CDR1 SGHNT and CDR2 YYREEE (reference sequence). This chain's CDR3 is CASSLAALAGFTDTQYF. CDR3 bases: TGTGCCAGCAGCTTGGCCGCACTAGCGGGGTTCACAGATACGCAGTATTTT.

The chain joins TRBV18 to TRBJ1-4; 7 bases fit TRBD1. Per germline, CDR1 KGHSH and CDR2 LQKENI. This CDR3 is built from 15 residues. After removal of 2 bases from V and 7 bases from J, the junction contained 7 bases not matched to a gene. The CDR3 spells CASSPTQGRSEKLFF. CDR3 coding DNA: TGTGCCAGCTCACCAACACAGGGGCGTAGTGAAAAACTGTTTTTT.

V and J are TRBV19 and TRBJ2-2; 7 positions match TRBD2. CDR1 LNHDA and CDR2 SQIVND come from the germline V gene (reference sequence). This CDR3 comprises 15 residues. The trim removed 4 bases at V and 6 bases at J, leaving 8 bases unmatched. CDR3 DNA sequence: TGTGCCAGTAGTAGGGGAGGGGATCCTCCCGGGGAGCTGTTTTTT. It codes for CASSRGGDPPGELFF.

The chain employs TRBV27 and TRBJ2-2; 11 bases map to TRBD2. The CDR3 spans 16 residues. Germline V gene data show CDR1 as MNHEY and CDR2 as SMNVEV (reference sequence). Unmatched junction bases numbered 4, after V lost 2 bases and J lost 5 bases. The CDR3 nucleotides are TGTGCCAGCAGTTTAAGCACTAGCGGGAGTACCGGGGAGCTGTTTTTT. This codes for CASSLSTSGSTGELFF.